Below are 28 T cell receptor beta chains sequenced from a single sample in a study of beta chain features in type 1 diabetes. As every portion of the isolated RNA was reverse transcribed, the sequencing read expressed TCRB transcripts. TCRdb keeps only in-frame clones here, not all; method: immunoSEQ multiplex PCR. Of about 450,000 clones listed, roughly 11% are singletons. Sequencing was performed on naive CD4+ T cells from blood. The receptors were sampled from a woman under 30 in good health.

Comments on this clone: The same CDR3 is also encoded by other DNA sequences in this sample. The chain uses TRBV9 and TRBJ1-6, with unresolved D. CDR3 length: 15 amino acids. Trimming took off 0 bases at V and 0 bases at J, with 4 bases between the two ends. Germline values: CDR1 SGDLS, CDR2 YYNGEE. CDR3 in DNA: TGTGCCAGCAGCGTAGGGAGCTCCTATAATTCACCCCTCCACTTT. Translated, it gives CASSVGSSYNSPLHF.

This chain links TRBV7-2 with TRBJ2-5, with 16 bases fitting TRBD2. Germline V gene data show CDR1 as SGHTA and CDR2 as FQGNSA. Unmatched junction bases numbered 5, after V lost 5 bases and J lost 5 bases. This CDR3 is built from 16 residues. CDR3 bases: TGTGCCAGCAGCACGGGACTAGCGGGGGGGAAGGAGACCCAGTACTTC. This sequence encodes CASSTGLAGGKETQYF.

The gene calls are TRBV19 and TRBJ2-2; D is unclear. The V end was cut by 3 bases, the J end by 2 bases, with 4 bases between. Germline V gene data show CDR1 as LNHDA and CDR2 as SQIVND (reference sequence). The CDR3 is made up of 13 amino acids. The CDR3 coding sequence is TGTGCCAGTAGTATCCCAAACACCGGGGAGCTGTTTTTT. Translating it yields CASSIPNTGELFF. Full variable domain (missing parts from reference TRBV19 and TRBJ2-2): DGGITQSPKYLFRKEGQNVTLSCEQNLNHDAMYWYRQDPGQGLRLIYYSQIVNDFQKGDIAEGYSVSREKKESFPLTVTSAQKNPTAFYLCASSIPNTGELFFGEGSRLTVL.

Only a few counts were recorded for this clone. V is TRBV14 and J is TRBJ2-5; 10 bases are shared with TRBD2. Germline V lookup: CDR1 SGHDN, CDR2 FVKESK. With V trimmed by 1 base and J by 1 base, 3 bases remained unmatched. The CDR3 runs 16 residues. The CDR3 nucleotides are TGTGCCAGCAGCCAAGGGTGGACTAGCGGCCAAGAGACCCAGTACTTC. Encoded protein: CASSQGWTSGQETQYF.

About this clone itself: Additional DNA sequences in this sample encode the identical CDR3. The V call is TRBV7-2, the J call TRBJ2-4; D might be TRBD1 or TRBD2, each matching 5 bases. V was shortened by 3 bases and J by 0 bases, with 6 bases between the two germline ends. CDR3 length: 14 residues. Germline CDR1 reads SGHTA; CDR2 reads FQGNSA. In DNA form, the CDR3 reads TGTGCCAGCAGCTTGGGGGTAGCCAAAAACATTCAGTACTTC. As protein: CASSLGVAKNIQYF.

This chain joins TRBV4-1 and TRBJ1-5, with unresolved D. Trimming took off 2 bases at V and 9 bases at J, with 11 bases between the two ends. Germline CDR1 and CDR2: MGHRA and YSYEKL. The CDR3 covers 13 residues. The DNA for the CDR3 is TGCGCCAGCAGCCAAACGGGAGGCGGGCCCCAGCATTTT. Its protein is CASSQTGGGPQHF.

V is TRBV5-1 and J is TRBJ2-1, with 11 bases matching TRBD2. V lost 7 bases to trimming and J lost 4 bases; unmatched junction nucleotides: 4. Germline V gene lookup returns CDR1 SGHRS and CDR2 YFSETQ. The CDR3 is made up of 14 amino acids. In DNA form, the CDR3 reads TGCGCCAGCCTGACTAGCGGGATTTACAATGAGCAGTTCTTC. It specifies CASLTSGIYNEQFF.

The sample holds a few counts of this clone. This sequence joins TRBV7-9 and TRBJ2-7; the D gene is possibly TRBD2 (5 bases). Germline CDR1 SEHNR, CDR2 FQNEAQ (reference sequence). The CDR3 contains 15 residues. With 6 bases removed from V and 2 bases from J, the gap between germline ends came to 17 bases. In nucleotides, the CDR3 is TGTGCCAGCAGATACGGCGGGCAGCTACCCTACGAGCAGTACGTC. Amino acids: CASRYGGQLPYEQYV.

Details on this clone: Different DNA sequences within this sample yield the same CDR3. This rearrangement joins TRBV4-3 to TRBJ1-2, with TRBD1 matching 9 bases. The V segment lost 3 bases and the J segment 4 bases; nucleotides outside the gene matches: 0. The CDR3 has 13 residues. The germline gives CDR1 LGHNA, CDR2 YSLEER. The CDR3 is CASSQDRGYGYTF. CDR3 DNA sequence: TGCGCCAGCAGCCAGGACAGGGGCTATGGCTACACCTTC.

The chain recombines TRBV18 with TRBJ2-1, with 9 bases fitting TRBD2. V shed 2 bases, J shed 10 bases, and the junction held 6 bases outside the gene matches. The CDR3 is 14 amino acids. CDR1 KGHSH and CDR2 LQKENI come from the germline V gene. CDR3 DNA sequence: TGTGCCAGCTCACCAGGGCTAGCGGGAAGGGAGCAGTTCTTC. This gives the protein CASSPGLAGREQFF.

The chain couples TRBV9 to TRBJ2-7; D is uncertain. Germline values: CDR1 SGDLS, CDR2 YYNGEE. CDR3 length equals 14 residues. Trimming removed 0 bases at V and 9 bases at J, with 16 bases between. The CDR3 nucleotides are TGTGCCAGCAGCGTAGCCCCCGACTCCGCGCGGCAGTACTTC. Translated: CASSVAPDSARQYF.

V gene TRBV7-2 combines with J gene TRBJ2-5, with D perhaps being TRBD1 or TRBD2 (5 bases each). Trimming took 2 bases from V and 7 from J, leaving 8 bases between them. Germline V lookup: CDR1 SGHTA, CDR2 FQGNSA. The CDR3 runs to 12 residues. The CDR3 DNA is TGTGCCAGCAGCTTATCGAGGGGGACCCAGTACTTC. Protein sequence: CASSLSRGTQYF.

This chain uses TRBV7-8 with TRBJ2-1; D is ambiguous. V was cut by 8 bases and J by 6 bases, with 20 bases left in between. The germline V gene encodes CDR1 SGHVS and CDR2 FQNEAQ. The CDR3 has 15 residues. The CDR3 DNA is TGTGCCAGCGGGGTAGGACGGGCTCCATCCAATGAGCAGTTCTTC. Translation gives CASGVGRAPSNEQFF.

V is TRBV9 and J is TRBJ2-7, with D possibly being TRBD2 (6 bases). V was pared by 4 bases and J by 4 bases, with 18 bases between. The CDR3 is 15 amino acids. CDR1 is SGDLS and CDR2 is YYNGEE in the germline V gene. In DNA form, the CDR3 reads TGTGCCAGCAGCCCCCGACTAGGTTCGGTTTACGAGCAGTACTTC. Translating it yields CASSPRLGSVYEQYF. The full variable domain, in which reference TRBV9 and TRBJ2-7 provide the parts outside the CDR3, is DSGVTQTPKHLITATGQRVTLRCSPRSGDLSVYWYQQSLDQGLQFLIQYYNGEERAKGNILERFSAQQFPDLHSELNLSSLELGDSALYFCASSPRLGSVYEQYFGPGTRLTVT.

This clone was recorded a few times. The V and J genes are TRBV9 and TRBJ2-3; 9 nucleotides line up with TRBD1. Germline CDR1 and CDR2: SGDLS and YYNGEE. This CDR3 region has 17 residues. V shed 2 bases, J shed 3 bases, and the junction held 10 bases outside the gene matches. DNA of the CDR3: TGTGCCAGCAGCGTCAATCCGGGACAGGGAGTGACAGATACGCAGTATTTT. Protein product: CASSVNPGQGVTDTQYF.

The chain recombines TRBV30 with TRBJ2-6; 7 nucleotides match TRBD1. Unmatched junction bases numbered 11, after V lost 5 bases and J lost 1 base. The CDR3 has 17 amino acids. The germline gives CDR1 GTSNPN, CDR2 SVGIG (reference sequence). CDR3 nucleotide sequence: TGTGCCTGGGGATCCGGGACAGCCTATTCTGGGGCCAACGTCCTGACTTTC. Protein: CAWGSGTAYSGANVLTF. The full variable domain, with the rest looked up from reference TRBV30 and TRBJ2-6, is SQTIHQWPATLVQPVGSPLSLECTVEGTSNPNLYWYRQAAGRGLQLLFYSVGIGQISSEVPQNLSASRPQDRQFILSSKKLLLSDSGFYLCAWGSGTAYSGANVLTFGAGSRLTVL.

This clone was counted between two and nine times. The chain joins TRBV10-3 to TRBJ1-1, with D hard to call. V was cut by 10 bases and J by 1 base, with 7 bases left in between. Germline values: CDR1 ENHRY, CDR2 SYGVKD. The CDR3 covers 11 residues. This CDR3 is CATRENTEAFF. The CDR3 DNA follows: TGTGCCACCAGAGAGAACACTGAAGCTTTCTTT.

Only a few counts were recorded for this clone. The rearrangement joins TRBV27 to TRBJ1-2, with 10 bases lining up with TRBD1. In germline, CDR1 is MNHEY, CDR2 SMNVEV (reference sequence). The V gene end was trimmed by 5 bases and the J gene end by 8 bases; junction bases not matched to a gene: 8. The CDR3 runs 14 residues. The CDR3 nucleotides are TGTGCCAGCAGTACCGGACAGGGGGTTGGAGGCTACACCTTC. It codes for CASSTGQGVGGYTF.

The V call is TRBV2, the J call TRBJ2-5; D is perhaps TRBD1 (6 bases). The germline V gene has CDR1 SNHLY and CDR2 FYNNEI. The CDR3 totals 13 residues. V shed 4 bases and J shed 7 bases, with 13 bases lying between them. CDR3 region: CASSGRGGGTQYF. Here the CDR3 DNA reads TGTGCCAGCAGTGGCAGGGGTGGGGGGACCCAGTACTTC.

This clone has a handful of counts. CDR3 in amino acids: CASSLETGGWQFF. The CDR3 nucleotides read TGTGCCAGCAGCTTAGAGACGGGAGGCTGGCAGTTCTTC. The rearrangement links TRBV11-1 to TRBJ2-1, with 7 bases aligning to TRBD2. The CDR3 covers 13 residues. The ends lost 1 base at V and 12 bases at J; junction bases unmatched: 6. Germline CDR1 and CDR2: SGHAT and FQDESV (reference sequence).

This clone showed up just a few times. CDR3 in DNA: TGTGCCAGCAGCTTTGGGAACCAAGAGACCCAGTACTTC. Translating it yields CASSFGNQETQYF. The chain uses TRBV5-4 and TRBJ2-5; D is undetermined. The V end was cut by 2 bases, the J end by 0 bases, with 5 bases between. The CDR3 covers 13 residues. Germline V CDR1 and CDR2: SGHNT, YYREEE (reference sequence).

This clone showed up just a few times. This sequence joins TRBV7-9 and TRBJ2-1; 12 bases line up with TRBD2. This CDR3 contains 15 residues. V shed 5 bases, J shed 4 bases, and the junction held 3 bases outside the gene matches. The V gene's germline CDR1 is SEHNR and CDR2 FQNEAQ (reference sequence). The DNA for the CDR3 is TGTGCCAGCAGCGAAACTAGCGGGGGGTACAATGAGCAGTTCTTC. Translation gives CASSETSGGYNEQFF. The whole variable domain, remainder taken from reference TRBV7-9 and TRBJ2-1, is DTGVSQNPRHKITKRGQNVTFRCDPISEHNRLYWYRQTLGQGPEFLTYFQNEAQLEKSRLLSDRFSAERPKGSFSTLEIQRTEQGDSAMYLCASSETSGGYNEQFFGPGTRLTVL.

CDR3 bases: TGTGCCAGCAGTTTTGGACAGGGGGCATCGGATACGCAGTATTTT. The encoded protein is CASSFGQGASDTQYF. This chain links TRBV6-6 with TRBJ2-3, with TRBD1 matching over 11 bases. The CDR3 has 15 amino acids. J lost 6 bases, V lost 4 bases, and 6 bases had no gene match. Germline assignment: CDR1 MNHNY and CDR2 SVGAGI (reference sequence).

The rearrangement links TRBV10-3 to TRBJ2-7; D is undetermined. From germline, CDR1 is ENHRY and CDR2 SYGVKD. The ends were cut back, 6 bases at V and 7 bases at J, with 4 bases in the middle. CDR3 size: 9 residues. CDR3 in amino acids: CAISTEQYV. CDR3 coding DNA: TGTGCCATCAGCACGGAGCAGTACGTC.

This clone was observed a few times. The chain has TRBV4-1 and TRBJ1-2; D gene uncertain. Germline values: CDR1 MGHRA, CDR2 YSYEKL. The CDR3 extends over 12 amino acids. Trimming stripped 4 bases from V and 6 bases from J, with 9 bases between. The CDR3 DNA follows: TGCGCCAGCAGCCTCGGACGGGATGGCTACACCTTC. Its translation: CASSLGRDGYTF.

This clone has only a few counts. The CDR3 DNA reads TGCGCCAGCAGCTCTGCCGGGACCGGGAACACTGAAGCTTTCTTT. Encoded protein: CASSSAGTGNTEAFF. J is TRBJ1-1 and V is TRBV5-1, with D perhaps TRBD1 (5 bases). Deletions cut 3 bases from V and 1 base from J, with 13 bases between. The CDR3 length is 15 residues. Germline assignment: CDR1 SGHRS and CDR2 YFSETQ.

A few counts support this clone. V is TRBV5-1 and J is TRBJ2-1; 8 nucleotides line up with TRBD2. Germline V lookup: CDR1 SGHRS, CDR2 YFSETQ. J was trimmed by 4 bases and V by 0 bases; bases with no gene match: 3. This CDR3 is 15 amino acids long. The DNA of the CDR3 is TGCGCCAGCAGCTTGGCTAGCGGGTTATACAATGAGCAGTTCTTC. Translated: CASSLASGLYNEQFF.

Of note for this clone: Other DNA variants within this sample encode the same CDR3. The rearrangement uses TRBV11-2 and TRBJ1-5; 7 bases map to TRBD1. CDR1 is SGHAT, CDR2 FQNNGV, per germline. V dropped 1 base and J dropped 7; count of bases not matched to a gene: 4. The CDR3 consists of 14 residues. The CDR3 nucleotides read TGTGCCAGCAGCTTAGGACAGGGAGGGCAGCCCCAGCATTTT. Translating it yields CASSLGQGGQPQHF.